The sequence of this TCR beta chain was determined in a study of control samples from healthy donors and cancer patients. TCRdb keeps only in-frame clones here, not all; method: immunoSEQ multiplex PCR. Among approximately 170,000 clones listed, around 92% were seen once. CDR1 MDHEN and CDR2 SYDVKM come from the germline V gene. J was trimmed by 3 bases and V by 3 bases; bases with no gene match: 8. The CDR3 contains 15 residues. This clone showed up just a few times. This chain joins TRBV28 and TRBJ2-7; 7 bases line up with TRBD1. This sequence originates from a woman in her 30s in good health. Sequencing input: blood. The CDR3 spells CASSFLGQQGYEQYF. The CDR3 bases are TGTGCCAGCAGTTTTCTGGGACAGCAAGGCTACGAGCAGTACTTC.